The clone carrying this T cell receptor (beta chain) has a single count. Its matching antigen is unknown. These data belong to a study of PD-1 blockade in mismatch repair-deficient tumors. Profiled with immunoSEQ multiplex PCR; TCRdb holds only in-frame clones, not every one. The table has about 19,000 clones, over 75% seen once; the top ten hold less than 1.5%. The TCR-sequenced patients were a few responders to pembrolizumab. The study, taken as a whole, reports: After pembrolizumab, tumor-resident clones rose rapidly, then generally contracted before radiologic responses.

In germline, CDR1 is LNHDA, CDR2 SQIVND (reference sequence). V shed 4 bases, J shed 2 bases, and the junction held 1 base outside the gene matches. This CDR3 contains 15 residues. The input for sequencing was PBMCs, taken 52 weeks after starting pembrolizumab. The chain couples TRBV19 to TRBJ2-1; 11 positions agree with TRBD2. The TCR was taken from an adult with mismatch repair-deficient cancer. CDR3 in amino acids: CASSKTSGTYNEQFF. The CDR3 DNA follows: TGTGCCAGTAGTAAGACTAGCGGGACCTACAATGAGCAGTTCTTC.